The 26 T cell receptor beta chains given below trace back to one sample, sequenced in a study of cytomegalovirus exposure and HLA in healthy donors. Amplification used 60 Vbeta primers and 13 Jbeta primers. Some clones are missing from TCRdb's copy, which holds only in-frame ones; the method was immunoSEQ multiplex PCR. The repertoire holds approximately 150,000 clones, with around 75% as singletons. Sequenced input: PBMCs. These receptors were collected from a female donor in good health and CMV-seronegative.

V and J are TRBV4-3 and TRBJ2-2, with 7 bases fitting TRBD2. Trimming took 1 base from V and 8 from J; bases not matched to a gene: 10. Germline V gene lookup returns CDR1 LGHNA and CDR2 YSLEER. The CDR3 extends over 16 amino acids. DNA for the CDR3: TGCGCCAGCAGCCAAGTGGGAGGGGCCCGGCCGGGGGAGCTGTTTTTT. Translating gives CASSQVGGARPGELFF.

Notes on this clone: No conserved phenylalanine or tryptophan ends this CDR3, so it is likely a read error. The chain links TRBV28 to TRBJ1-1; the match to TRBD1 covers 10 bases. The CDR3 has 14 amino acids. CDR1 is MDHEN and CDR2 is SYDVKM in the germline V gene. Germline trimming cut 3 bases from V and 10 bases from J; bases unmatched to any gene: 8. The CDR3 nucleotides read TGTGCCAGCAGTTTCCACGGACAGGGGGAAGGAGCTTTCCTT. Translation: CASSFHGQGEGAFL.

The rearrangement uses TRBV27 and TRBJ1-6; D may be TRBD1 (5 bases). V dropped 3 bases and J dropped 5 bases, with 8 bases sitting between them. The CDR3 sequence is 14 residues long. Per the germline V gene, CDR1 is MNHEY and CDR2 is SMNVEV (reference sequence). The CDR3 sequence: CASSFSRDNSPLHF. CDR3 nucleotide sequence: TGTGCCAGCAGTTTCTCCAGGGATAATTCACCCCTCCACTTT.

This clone was detected only a few times. This chain connects TRBV11-3 to TRBJ2-2; D is unresolved. In germline, CDR1 is SGHNT, CDR2 YENEEA. The CDR3 length is 20 residues. Trimming left V 2 bases short and J 6 bases short, with 28 bases between. CDR3: CASSLSQLRDRQVPPGELFF. The CDR3 DNA sequence: TGTGCCAGCAGCTTAAGCCAATTGCGTGATCGTCAGGTCCCACCCGGGGAGCTGTTTTTT.

This clone is a singleton in its sample. The rearrangement uses TRBV18 and TRBJ2-5; D call uncertain. The V end lost 6 bases, the J end lost 5 bases, and 13 bases lay between the germline ends. The CDR3 totals 13 residues. Germline assignment: CDR1 KGHSH and CDR2 LQKENI. CDR3 protein: CASSLEVQETQYF. Written as DNA, the CDR3 is TGTGCCAGCTCCTTAGAGGTCCAGGAGACCCAGTACTTC. The full variable domain, in which reference TRBV18 and TRBJ2-5 provide the parts outside the CDR3, is NAGVMQNPRHLVRRRGQEARLRCSPMKGHSHVYWYRQLPEEGLKFMVYLQKENIIDESGMPKERFSAEFPKEGPSILRIQQVVRGDSAAYFCASSLEVQETQYFGPGTRLLVL.

The chain combines TRBV19 with TRBJ2-1, with 10 bases matching TRBD2. Germline V CDR1 and CDR2: LNHDA, SQIVND (reference sequence). The CDR3 is made up of 15 amino acids. V lost 9 bases and J lost 8; bases outside the gene matches: 13. The CDR3, as DNA: TGTGCCAGCGCTAGCGGGAGAACGTTCAGCGATGAGCAGTTCTTC. It specifies CASASGRTFSDEQFF.

V gene TRBV7-8 combines with J gene TRBJ2-5, with 8 bases lining up with TRBD1. The DNA end lines up better with TRBJ2-7; the J call may be wrong. The germline V gene encodes CDR1 SGHVS and CDR2 FQNEAQ. CDR3 size: 15 residues. The CDR3 reads CASSFRGTGQYEQYF. The CDR3 nucleotides read TGTGCCAGCAGCTTTCGCGGGACAGGACAATACGAGCAGTACTTC.

This clone is a singleton in its sample. This chain uses TRBV15 with TRBJ1-1; the D is unclear. The CDR3 is 16 residues long. Germline lookup yields CDR1 LNHNV and CDR2 YYDKDF (reference sequence). The V gene lost 0 bases and the J gene lost 4 bases, with 15 bases spanning the gap. CDR3 sequence (DNA): TGTGCCACCAGCAGAGAACGCCTTGCGGTGGGCACTGAAGCTTTCTTT. This sequence encodes CATSRERLAVGTEAFF.

Only a few counts were recorded for this clone. The CDR3 here is CASGLGRDSFNNEQFF. The CDR3 nucleotides are TGTGCTAGTGGTTTGGGCCGGGACAGCTTTAACAATGAGCAGTTCTTC. V and J are TRBV12-5 and TRBJ2-1; the match to TRBD1 covers 7 bases. Germline V CDR1 and CDR2: LGHNT, FRNRAP. CDR3 length equals 16 residues. Trimming at V came to 1 base and at J to 5 bases, leaving 8 bases not matched to a gene. The variable domain in full, with the rest retrieved from reference TRBV12-5 and TRBJ2-1, is DARVTQTPRHKVTEMGQEVTMRCQPILGHNTVFWYRQTMMQGLELLAYFRNRAPLDDSGMPKDRFSAEMPDATLATLKIQPSEPRDSAVYFCASGLGRDSFNNEQFFGPGTRLTVL.

This chain connects TRBV9 to TRBJ2-7; 8 bases agree with TRBD1. CDR1 is SGDLS and CDR2 is YYNGEE in the germline V gene. J gave up 4 bases and V 3 bases, and 3 bases lay outside the gene matches. The CDR3 has 13 amino acids. Written as DNA, the CDR3 is TGTGCCAGCAGCGCGACAGGGGCATACGAGCAGTACTTC. Residues: CASSATGAYEQYF.

The genes are TRBV7-8 and TRBJ2-3; D is possibly TRBD2 (6 bases). The CDR3 is 12 residues long. Germline CDR1 and CDR2: SGHVS and FQNEAQ. The V end lost 5 bases, the J end lost 3 bases, and 6 bases lay between the germline ends. CDR3 nucleotide sequence: TGTGCCAGCAGCGCGGGGACAGATACGCAGTATTTT. Amino acids: CASSAGTDTQYF. Using reference TRBV7-8 and TRBJ2-3 for the parts outside the CDR3, the full variable domain is GAGVSQSPRYKVAKRGQDVALRCDPISGHVSLFWYQQALGQGPEFLTYFQNEAQLDKSGLPSDRFFAERPEGSVSTLKIQRTQQEDSAVYLCASSAGTDTQYFGPGTRLTVL.

This clone was observed a handful of times. The rearrangement joins TRBV9 to TRBJ2-1, with D possibly matching TRBD2 (7 bases). The germline CDR1 and CDR2 sequences are SGDLS and YYNGEE. The CDR3 totals 16 residues. Between the trimmed V and J ends, which lost 0 bases and 0 bases, there was a span of 10 bases. CDR3 nucleotide sequence: TGTGCCAGCAGCGTAGGCGGGGGCCTCTCCTACAATGAGCAGTTCTTC. Translated, it gives CASSVGGGLSYNEQFF.

The chain carries TRBV2 and TRBJ2-1; TRBD2 matches 8 bases. The CDR3 consists of 15 residues. J lost 0 bases, V lost 5 bases, and 3 bases had no gene match. Germline CDR1 reads SNHLY; CDR2 reads FYNNEI. CDR3 amino acids: CASSPSGGSYNEQFF. The CDR3, as DNA: TGTGCCAGCAGTCCGAGCGGGGGCTCCTACAATGAGCAGTTCTTC.

The gene calls are TRBV28 and TRBJ1-1; possibly TRBD1 for D (5 bases). The germline V gene has CDR1 MDHEN and CDR2 SYDVKM. Trimming shortened V by 5 bases and J by 7 bases, and 14 bases separated the two germline ends. The CDR3 totals 13 residues. The DNA for the CDR3 is TGTGCCAGCAGTCCCTTTCAGGGCAGTGAAGCTTTCTTT. Translating gives CASSPFQGSEAFF.

The chain uses TRBV29-1 and TRBJ1-2, with D maybe TRBD1 (5 bases). Germline lookup yields CDR1 SQVTM and CDR2 ANQGSEA. With 4 bases removed from V and 3 bases from J, the gap between germline ends came to 15 bases. CDR3 length: 14 amino acids. The CDR3 loop reads CSVGGPSGDYGYTF. The CDR3 nucleotides read TGCAGCGTTGGAGGGCCCTCGGGGGACTATGGCTACACCTTC.

The V call is TRBV7-3, the J call TRBJ2-7, with 11 bases matching TRBD2. The CDR3 runs to 15 residues. The V and J ends lost 2 bases and 1 base, in that order; junction bases with no gene match: 1. The germline V gene encodes CDR1 SGHTA and CDR2 FQGTGA. The CDR3 loop is CASSLVAGGSYEQYF. CDR3 nucleotide sequence: TGTGCCAGCAGCTTAGTAGCGGGAGGGTCCTACGAGCAGTACTTC.

Note on this clone: Its ends do not fully match the called genes, so a read error is possible. V and J are TRBV7-7 and TRBJ2-7, with 8 bases lining up with TRBD2. Germline V gene lookup returns CDR1 SSHAT and CDR2 FNYEAQ (reference sequence). The CDR3 sequence is 15 residues long. In nucleotides, the CDR3 is TGTGCTAGCAGCCCGGGGGGGCTTAGCTCCTACGAGCAGTACTTC. Protein: CASSPGGLSSYEQYF. The full variable domain, with the rest looked up from reference TRBV7-7 and TRBJ2-7, is GAGVSQSPRYKVTKRGQDVTLRCDPISSHATLYWYQQALGQGPEFLTYFNYEAQPDKSGLPSDRFSAERPEGSISTLTIQRTEQRDSAMYRCASSPGGLSSYEQYFGPGTRLTVT.

The chain is built from TRBV2 and TRBJ2-7; 11 bases fit TRBD1. The CDR3 totals 15 residues. Germline CDR1 and CDR2: SNHLY and FYNNEI. The ends lost 8 bases at V and 4 bases at J; junction bases unmatched: 10. The CDR3, as DNA: TGTGCCAGCCAACTTGCCGGGACAGGGGGGTACGAGCAGTACTTC. It codes for CASQLAGTGGYEQYF.

The chain carries TRBV4-3 and TRBJ1-1; tentatively, D is TRBD1 (6 bases). Per germline, CDR1 LGHNA and CDR2 YSLEER. V gave up 0 bases and J gave up 1 base, with 9 bases separating them. This CDR3 is built from 15 residues. CDR3 coding DNA: TGCGCCAGCAGCCAAGATATCAGGGGGAACACTGAAGCTTTCTTT. Amino acids: CASSQDIRGNTEAFF.

The gene calls are TRBV6-5 and TRBJ2-1, with TRBD1 identical over 11 bases. Looked up from germline, CDR1 is MNHEY and CDR2 is SVGAGI. V trimming: 5 bases; J trimming: 4 bases; junction bases outside the gene matches: 4. This CDR3 comprises 15 residues. The CDR3 loop reads CASSPDRGLYNEQFF. CDR3 coding DNA: TGTGCCAGCAGTCCGGACAGGGGGCTTTACAATGAGCAGTTCTTC.

The CDR3 DNA reads as TGCGCCAGCAGCTTCGAGCGACCCGGGGAGCTGTTTTTT. Residues: CASSFERPGELFF. The chain links TRBV5-1 to TRBJ2-2; unclear D gene. Germline CDR1 SGHRS, CDR2 YFSETQ. This CDR3 spans 13 amino acids. V was cut by 2 bases and J by 6 bases, with 8 bases left in between.

This clone is labeled medium-sized. V and J are TRBV10-1 and TRBJ1-5; tentatively, D is TRBD1 (5 bases). Between the trimmed V and J ends, which lost 6 bases and 3 bases, there was a span of 12 bases. The CDR3 consists of 14 residues. Germline CDR1 reads WNHNN; CDR2 reads SYGVQD (reference sequence). The CDR3 loop reads CASREDNPNQPQHF. In DNA, the CDR3 is TGCGCCAGCAGGGAGGACAACCCCAATCAGCCCCAGCATTTT.

A remark on this clone: Sequence at one end of the junction differs from germline and may be a read error. V is TRBV30 and J is TRBJ1-2, with 9 bases matching TRBD1. The CDR3 runs to 14 residues. In germline, CDR1 is GTSNPN, CDR2 SVGIG (reference sequence). DNA for the CDR3: TGTGTCTGGGGAGAACAGGGGGCGCGGTATGGCTACACCTTC. It is translated as CVWGEQGARYGYTF.

This clone was observed a few times. The chain uses TRBV6-6 and TRBJ2-1; 9 bases line up with TRBD1. The V segment lost 2 bases and the J segment 7 bases; nucleotides outside the gene matches: 9. The CDR3 consists of 16 residues. Germline-derived CDR1 and CDR2 are MNHNY and SVGAGI (reference sequence). CDR3 DNA: TGTGCCAGCAGTTACAGTCAGCCGGGACAGGGTAATGAGCAGTTCTTC. This translates into CASSYSQPGQGNEQFF.

The chain uses TRBV6-5 and TRBJ2-7; 7 bases map to TRBD1. The CDR3 consists of 13 residues. V lost 4 bases to trimming and J lost 5 bases; unmatched junction nucleotides: 5. Germline-derived CDR1 and CDR2 are MNHEY and SVGAGI. The CDR3 loop reads CASSSNTGDEQYF. CDR3 bases: TGTGCCAGCAGTTCCAACACAGGGGACGAGCAGTACTTC.

The chain carries TRBV4-2 and TRBJ1-4, with D uncertain. Germline assignment: CDR1 LGHNA and CDR2 YNFKEQ. V lost 1 base and J 5 bases, leaving 11 bases between the germline ends. This CDR3 region has 15 residues. The CDR3 region has the DNA TGTGCCAGCAGCCAAGGGGGAGGTTTAAATGAAAAACTGTTTTTT. Its protein product is CASSQGGGLNEKLFF.